This TCR beta chain was sequenced for a study of blood T cell repertoires in COVID-19. As for the study in general: Nucleic acid was either cDNA or gDNA, and it came from T cells, B-cell-depleted T cells, or PBMCs.

Using immunoSEQ multiplex PCR, the repertoire was profiled, and TCRdb retains in-frame clones only, with some absent. The sample contains hundreds of thousands of clones, more than 80% of which appear only once. In germline, CDR1 is KGHDR, CDR2 SFDVKD. V lost 1 base and J lost 5; bases outside the gene matches: 7. This CDR3 is built from 16 residues. This clone turned up a few times. The gene calls are TRBV24-1 and TRBJ1-2, with TRBD1 identical over 9 bases. Sequences were obtained from peripheral blood. The TCR was taken from a woman between 18 and 29 years old with acute or convalescent COVID-19. CDR3 DNA: TGTGCCACCAGTGATTTTGACCAGACAGGGGGTTATGGCTACACCTTC. This translates into CATSDFDQTGGYGYTF.